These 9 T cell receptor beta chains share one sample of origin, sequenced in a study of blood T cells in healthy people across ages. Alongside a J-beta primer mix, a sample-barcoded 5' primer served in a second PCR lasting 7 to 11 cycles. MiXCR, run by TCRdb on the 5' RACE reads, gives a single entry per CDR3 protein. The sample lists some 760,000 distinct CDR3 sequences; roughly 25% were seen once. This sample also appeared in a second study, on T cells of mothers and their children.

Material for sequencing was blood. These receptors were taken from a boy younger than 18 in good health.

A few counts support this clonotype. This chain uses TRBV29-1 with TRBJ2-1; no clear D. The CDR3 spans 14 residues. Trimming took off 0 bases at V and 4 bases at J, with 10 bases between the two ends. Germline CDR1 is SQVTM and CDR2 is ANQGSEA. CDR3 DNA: TGCAGCGTTGAAGATAGTGGCCATTACAATGAGCAGTTCTTC. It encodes CSVEDSGHYNEQFF.

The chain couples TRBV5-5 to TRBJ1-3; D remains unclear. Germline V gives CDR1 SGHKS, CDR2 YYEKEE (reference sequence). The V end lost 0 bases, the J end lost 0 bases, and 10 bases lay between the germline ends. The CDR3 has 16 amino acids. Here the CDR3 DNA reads TGTGCCAGCAGCTTGGTGGCAGGAGACTCTGGAAACACCATATATTTT. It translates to CASSLVAGDSGNTIYF. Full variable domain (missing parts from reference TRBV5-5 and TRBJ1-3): DAGVTQSPTHLIKTRGQQVTLRCSPISGHKSVSWYQQVLGQGPQFIFQYYEKEERGRGNFPDRFSARQFPNYSSELNVNALLLGDSALYLCASSLVAGDSGNTIYFGEGSWLTVV.

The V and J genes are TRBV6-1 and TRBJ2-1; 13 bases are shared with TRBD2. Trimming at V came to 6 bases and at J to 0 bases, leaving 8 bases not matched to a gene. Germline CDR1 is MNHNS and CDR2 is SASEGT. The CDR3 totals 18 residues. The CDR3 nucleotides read TGTGCCAGCAGCCGACTAGCGGGAGGCCCTAGCTCCTACAATGAGCAGTTCTTC. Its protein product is CASSRLAGGPSSYNEQFF.

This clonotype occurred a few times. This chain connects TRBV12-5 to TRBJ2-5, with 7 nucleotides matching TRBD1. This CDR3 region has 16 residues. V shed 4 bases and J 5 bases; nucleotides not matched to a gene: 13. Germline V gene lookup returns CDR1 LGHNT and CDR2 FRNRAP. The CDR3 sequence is CASGYTTGAGAETQYF. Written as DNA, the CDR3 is TGTGCTAGTGGTTACACCACAGGGGCCGGAGCCGAGACCCAGTACTTC.

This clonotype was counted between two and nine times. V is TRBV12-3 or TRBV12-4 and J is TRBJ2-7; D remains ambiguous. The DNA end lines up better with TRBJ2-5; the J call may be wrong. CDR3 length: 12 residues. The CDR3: CASSGRQETQYF. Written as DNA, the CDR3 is TGTGCCAGCAGTGGCCGTCAGGAGACCCAGTACTTC.

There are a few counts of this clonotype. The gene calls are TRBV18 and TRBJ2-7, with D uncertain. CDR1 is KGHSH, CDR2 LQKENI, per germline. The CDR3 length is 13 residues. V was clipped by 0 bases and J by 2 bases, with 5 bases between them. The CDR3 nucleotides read TGTGCCAGCTCACCACCGACCACCTACGAGCAGTACTTC. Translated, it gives CASSPPTTYEQYF.

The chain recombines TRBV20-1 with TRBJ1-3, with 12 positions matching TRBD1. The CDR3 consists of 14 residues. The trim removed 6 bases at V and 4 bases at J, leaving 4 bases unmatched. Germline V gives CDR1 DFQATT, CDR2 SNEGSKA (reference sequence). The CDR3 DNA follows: TGCAGTGCGGGACAGGGGGCTTTGGGAAACACCATATATTTT. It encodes CSAGQGALGNTIYF.

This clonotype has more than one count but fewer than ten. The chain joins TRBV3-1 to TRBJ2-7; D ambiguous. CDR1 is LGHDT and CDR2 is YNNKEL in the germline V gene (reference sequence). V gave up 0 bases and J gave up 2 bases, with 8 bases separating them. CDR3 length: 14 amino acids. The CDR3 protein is CASSQEAAAYEQYF. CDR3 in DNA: TGTGCCAGCAGCCAAGAAGCAGCCGCCTACGAGCAGTACTTC.

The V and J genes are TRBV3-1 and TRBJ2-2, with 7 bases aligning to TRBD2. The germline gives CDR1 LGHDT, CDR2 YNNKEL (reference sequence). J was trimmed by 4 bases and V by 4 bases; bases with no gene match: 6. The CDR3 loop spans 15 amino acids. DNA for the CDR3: TGTGCCAGCAGCCTCAGCGGGGTTGCCACCGGGGAGCTGTTTTTT. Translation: CASSLSGVATGELFF. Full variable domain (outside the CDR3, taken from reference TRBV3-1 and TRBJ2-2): DTAVSQTPKYLVTQMGNDKSIKCEQNLGHDTMYWYKQDSKKFLKIMFSYNNKELIINETVPNRFSPKSPDKAHLNLHINSLELGDSAVYFCASSLSGVATGELFFGEGSRLTVL.